This is a list of T cell receptor beta chains from one sample in a study of blood T cell repertoires in COVID-19. TCRdb's table, derived via immunoSEQ multiplex PCR, lists solely in-frame clones and lacks some. The top ten clones hold about 8.9% of a sample with more than 150,000 clones, around 80% of them seen once. Specimen: peripheral blood. These receptors originate from a woman aged 45 to 65 with acute or convalescent COVID-19. CDR3s include the opening cysteine and the closing phenylalanine or tryptophan. Fields, in order: D gene, V gene, CDR3 length, clone size, J gene, CDR3 DNA, CDR3 protein. A D gene is named only where the DNA matches it firmly. Only some rows state a clone size, as once, few, many or a class for expanded clones.

>TRBD2|TRBV7-2|15|once|TRBJ2-2
TGTGCCAGCAGCTTACATCCTAGCGCCGGCGGGGGGCTGTTTTTT
CASSLHPSAGGGLFF
>-|TRBV3-1/TRBV3-2|14|-|TRBJ1-5
TGTGCCAGCAGCCTACCCTATAGCAATCAGCCCCAGCATTTT
CASSLPYSNQPQHF
>TRBD2|TRBV4-2|14|-|TRBJ2-5
TGTGCCAGCAGCCAAGAACTAGCGCCAGAGACCCAGTACTTC
CASSQELAPETQYF
>-|TRBV10-3|14|-|TRBJ2-2
TGTGCCATCAGTGAGGACAGAGACACCGGGGAGCTGTTTTTT
CAISEDRDTGELFF
>TRBD1|TRBV18|13|-|TRBJ1-2
TGTGCCAGCTCTCCGGAGACAGGGTGGGGCTACACCTTC
CASSPETGWGYTF
>-|TRBV7-2|16|once|TRBJ2-2
TGTGCCAGCAGCTTGTTGGGGGCCGGGAACACCGGGGAGCTGTTTTTT
CASSLLGAGNTGELFF
>-|TRBV5-1|16|once|TRBJ1-2
TGCGCCAGCAGCTCTTCCCCCTCCGGACTAGGTCTCGGCTACACCTTC
CASSSSPSGLGLGYTF
>-|TRBV5-4|15|once|TRBJ2-5
TGTGCCAGCAGCTTGGGGGGGAGTGGGGGGGAGACCCAGTACTTC
CASSLGGSGGETQYF
>-|TRBV7-9|12|once|TRBJ2-2
TGTGCCAGCAGCTCATACACCGGGGAGCTGTTTTTT
CASSSYTGELFF
>TRBD1|TRBV29-1|13|-|TRBJ1-1
TGCAGCGTTGGGGGACAGCTCCTCACTGAAGCTTTCTTT
CSVGGQLLTEAFF
>TRBD1|TRBV5-1|16|-|TRBJ1-2
TGCGCCAGCAGCTTTACAAGGACAGGGGAAAACTATGGCTACACCTTC
CASSFTRTGENYGYTF
>-|TRBV11-2|14|once|TRBJ2-4
TGTGCCAGCAGCCCCCCCAGGGTAGGGAACATTCAGTACTTC
CASSPPRVGNIQYF
>-|TRBV9|15|-|TRBJ1-1
TGTGCCAGCAGCGTAGGGAGGGCCCTCGACACTGAAGCTTTCTTT
CASSVGRALDTEAFF
>-|TRBV18|13|-|TRBJ1-2
TGTGCCAGCTCCCATGGACAGAGCTATGGCTACACCTTC
CASSHGQSYGYTF
>TRBD2|TRBV30|15|few|TRBJ2-7
TGTGCCTGGAGTCGGGCTGGGACTAGCGGATACGAGCAGTACTTC
CAWSRAGTSGYEQYF
>-|TRBV4-1|17|-|TRBJ1-2
TGCGCCAGCAGCCAAGATAGGACAGAGACTTACTACTATGGCTACACCTTC
CASSQDRTETYYYGYTF
>-|TRBV19|14|-|TRBJ2-2
TGTGCCAGTAGCGAGCACGGTCCCACCGGGGAGCTGTTTTTT
CASSEHGPTGELFF
>-|TRBV19|12|-|TRBJ1-1
TGTGCCAGTAGTATAGATGGGCCACCAGCTTTCTTT
CASSIDGPPAFF
>-|TRBV7-6|14|-|TRBJ2-1
TGTGCCAGCAGCTTAAACTTCGCTTACAATGAGCAGTTCTTC
CASSLNFAYNEQFF
>TRBD1|TRBV5-4|16|-|TRBJ2-5
TGTGCCAGCAGCGAGACAGGGGGAGCGGGTGGGGAGACCCAGTACTTC
CASSETGGAGGETQYF
>-|TRBV6-1|16|once|TRBJ1-6
TGTGCCAGCAGTGAAATGTCTCTCCGCGGCAATTCACCCCTCCACTTT
CASSEMSLRGNSPLHF
>TRBD1|TRBV5-1|13|-|TRBJ2-6
TGCGCCAGCCAAGCAGGGGGCACCAACGTCCTGACTTTC
CASQAGGTNVLTF
>TRBD1|TRBV3-1/TRBV3-2|15|few|TRBJ2-3
TGTGCCAGCAGCTCATTCAGGGGGACCACAGATACGCAGTATTTT
CASSSFRGTTDTQYF
>TRBD1|TRBV19|17|-|TRBJ1-6
TGTGCCAGTAGTGGCCGGGACAGGAGCTCCTATAATTCACCCCTCCACTTT
CASSGRDRSSYNSPLHF
>TRBD2|TRBV4-2|20|few|TRBJ2-5
TGTGCCAGCAGCCAAGAGTTGGAGACTAGCGGGGGTCGCCTCCAAGAGACCCAGTACTTC
CASSQELETSGGRLQETQYF
>-|TRBV10-3|13|few|TRBJ1-1
TGTGCCATCAGTGAGCTGCGTAACACTGAAGCTTTCTTT
CAISELRNTEAFF
>-|TRBV6-4|15|-|TRBJ1-4
TGTGCCAGCAGTGCCACAGGGTCAACTAATGAAAAACTGTTTTTT
CASSATGSTNEKLFF
>-|TRBV7-2|13|-|TRBJ1-6
TGTGCCAGCAGCTTGCAGGGTAGTTCACCCCTCCACTTT
CASSLQGSSPLHF
>TRBD1|TRBV18|18|-|TRBJ2-6
TGTGCCAGCTCATCTAACCGGGACAGGACCTCTGGGGCCAACGTCCTGACTTTC
CASSSNRDRTSGANVLTF
>-|TRBV5-1|18|-|TRBJ2-3
TGCGCCAGCAGCTTGGAAGTGGCAGGGGCTCATAGAACAGATACGCAGTATTTT
CASSLEVAGAHRTDTQYF
>-|TRBV27|15|-|TRBJ1-1
TGTGCCAGCAGTTTATCCTCCGCAGGGTTGACTGAAGCTTTCTTT
CASSLSSAGLTEAFF
>-|TRBV11-2|14|-|TRBJ1-2
TGTGCCAGCAGCTTAGATCCAGGGCCCTATGGCTACACCTTC
CASSLDPGPYGYTF
>TRBD1|TRBV27|15|-|TRBJ2-7
TGTGCCAGCAGTTTATCCCGACAGGGGAAGGACGAGCAGTACTTC
CASSLSRQGKDEQYF
>-|TRBV3-1/TRBV3-2|17|-|TRBJ2-2
TGTGCCAGCAGCCAAGATGGGGGGTCAGGGTTTGTTGGGGAGCTGTTTTTT
CASSQDGGSGFVGELFF
>-|TRBV14|15|-|TRBJ2-5
TGTGCCAGCAGCCAAGTGAATTCACGGGGGGAGACCCAGTACTTC
CASSQVNSRGETQYF
>TRBD2|TRBV7-2|12|few|TRBJ2-1
TGTGCCAGCAGCTTAGCGCGGGGGTTCTGGTTCTTC
CASSLARGFWFF
>TRBD2|TRBV19|14|-|TRBJ2-2
TGTGCCAGTAGAAGACTAGCGGGAGCCGGGGAGCTGTTTTTT
CASRRLAGAGELFF
>TRBD1|TRBV7-2|15|-|TRBJ1-4
TGTGCCAGCAGCCCAAGGGACAGGGGGAATGAAAAACTGTTTTTT
CASSPRDRGNEKLFF
>-|TRBV4-3|16|-|TRBJ2-2
TGCGCCAGCAGCCAAGGAGCGGAGATAAACACCGGGGAGCTGTTTTTT
CASSQGAEINTGELFF
>-|TRBV28|15|-|TRBJ2-2
TGTGCCAGCAGTTTAAATGTAGCAGTCACCGGGGAGCTGTTTTTT
CASSLNVAVTGELFF
>TRBD2|TRBV5-1|17|-|TRBJ2-7
TGCGCCAGCAGCGCAGGGACTAGCGGGGGGTCCCCCTACGAGCAGTACTTC
CASSAGTSGGSPYEQYF
>-|TRBV6-2/TRBV6-3|16|-|TRBJ2-7
TGTGCCAGCAGTTACACCCTGGCGCGGAGCTCCTACGAGCAGTACTTC
CASSYTLARSSYEQYF
>-|TRBV27|14|-|TRBJ1-5
TGTGCCAGCTCCCCTTACAGGGTGAATCAGCCCCAGCATTTT
CASSPYRVNQPQHF
>TRBD1|TRBV19|15|-|TRBJ2-7
TGTGCCAGTAGTGGGGGACAGGGGGTTCCCTACGAGCAGTACTTC
CASSGGQGVPYEQYF
>TRBD1|TRBV5-1|18|-|TRBJ2-3
TGCGCCAGCAGCTTGGAGTTACCGGGACAGGGGCTCGCAGATACGCAGTATTTT
CASSLELPGQGLADTQYF
>TRBD2|TRBV6-5|15|-|TRBJ2-7
TGTGCCAGCAGTCTAGCGGGAGGAAGATCCTACGAGCAGTACTTC
CASSLAGGRSYEQYF
>TRBD2|TRBV6-5|16|-|TRBJ2-3
TGTGCCAGCAGTTACTCGTCTAGCGGGGGGGGTCCTACGCAGTATTTT
CASSYSSSGGGPTQYF
>-|TRBV12-3/TRBV12-4|13|-|TRBJ1-1
TGTGCCGGAGACGTGAGCGCGAACACTGAAGCTTTCTTT
CAGDVSANTEAFF
>TRBD2|TRBV5-1|14|-|TRBJ2-1
TGCGCCAGCAGCGATTCTAGCGGGGCAAATGAGCAGTTCTTC
CASSDSSGANEQFF
>TRBD1|TRBV18|15|many|TRBJ2-7
TGTGCCAGCTCACCGGCCGGGACAGGGGAATACGAGCAGTACTTC
CASSPAGTGEYEQYF
>-|TRBV10-1|12|-|TRBJ2-7
TGCGCCTTCCCACGAGGCCCGTACGAGCAGTACTTC
CAFPRGPYEQYF
>-|TRBV5-1|16|few|TRBJ2-1
TGCGCCAGCAGCTCGGAGTTGGCGAGCTCCTACAATGAGCAGTTCTTC
CASSSELASSYNEQFF